This T cell receptor beta chain stems from a study of CXCR3-negative and CXCR3-positive naive CD8 T cells. Looking at the study overall: A total of 130 million to 150 million TRB reads was generated, with about 1.5 +/- 0.3 million per library. Points from the study as a whole: Against CXCR3-negative naive cells, CXCR3-positive naive cells showed more hydrophobic TRB CDR3s. Both naive subsets had comparably high diversity; memory CD8+ cells much lower.

The CDR3 runs to 18 residues. CDR1 and CDR2 from the germline V gene are SGHRS and YFSETQ. On this clonotype itself: As yet, its antigen is unknown.

UMI-labeled 5' RACE yielded the TRB cDNA libraries. TCRdb reworked the 5' RACE reads into one entry per CDR3 protein, no DNA. Its table lists under 150,000 distinct CDR3 sequences. Each CD8+ T cell subset was sorted in triplicate, 300,000 cells each. This TCR derives from a human donor in good health. Some clones in this sample may be carry-over from other donors' samples. The source material was naive CXCR3+ CD8+ T cells from blood. The subset: CD45RO-CCR7+CD27+CD95- naive CD8+ T cells expressing CXCR3 (TNR3+). This chain joins TRBV5-1 and TRBJ2-3; the D call from TCRdb, TRBD1, cannot be confirmed without DNA. The CDR3 here is CASSLALTGGFSEDTQYF.